This T cell receptor (beta chain) was obtained from a study of blood T cells in healthy people across ages. Alongside a J-beta primer mix, a sample-barcoded 5' primer served in a second PCR lasting about 6 to 12 cycles. One entry per CDR3 protein results from TCRdb running MiXCR on the 5' RACE reads. The table lists about 900,000 distinct CDR3 sequences, roughly 60% of them singletons. V lost 3 bases and J lost 1, with 6 bases in between. Germline V lookup: CDR1 DFQATT, CDR2 SNEGSKA (reference sequence). This CDR3 has 12 amino acids. The sequence derives from a young man in good health. V gene TRBV20-1 combines with J gene TRBJ2-5; weak D call: TRBD1 (5 bases). Sample: blood. The CDR3 nucleotides read TGCAGTGCTAGGGACACCCAAGAGACCCAGTACTTC. Translation gives CSARDTQETQYF.